A single sample gave rise to the 5 T cell receptor beta chains below, sequenced in a study of blood T cell repertoires in COVID-19. TCRdb's copy holds only in-frame clones and misses some; the assay was immunoSEQ multiplex PCR. Among tens of thousands of clones listed, around 87% were seen once. The sequencing sample was made of peripheral blood. These TCRs come from a human donor in a cohort sampled during active COVID-19.

CDR3 region: CASSVETGSGNTIYF. CDR3 nucleotide sequence: TGTGCCAGCAGCGTAGAGACAGGATCGGGAAACACCATATATTTT. The chain recombines TRBV5-6 with TRBJ1-3, with D perhaps TRBD1 (6 bases). This CDR3 region has 15 residues. Germline CDR1 is SGHDT and CDR2 is YYEEEE. V lost 4 bases to trimming and J lost 4 bases, with 15 bases between them. Based on the CDR3 plus reference TRBV5-6 and TRBJ1-3, the full variable domain is DAGVTQSPTHLIKTRGQQVTLRCSPKSGHDTVSWYQQALGQGPQFIFQYYEEEERQRGNFPDRFSGHQFPNYSSELNVNALLLGDSALYLCASSVETGSGNTIYFGEGSWLTVV.

The rearrangement uses TRBV10-3 and TRBJ1-2; tentative D call: TRBD1 (5 bases). This CDR3 contains 15 residues. The ends were cut back, 8 bases at V and 4 bases at J, with 20 bases in the middle. Germline values: CDR1 ENHRY, CDR2 SYGVKD. As DNA, the CDR3 is TGTGCCATCCGAGCGGGGGGGGAGATTTTCTATGGCTACACCTTC. Translating it yields CAIRAGGEIFYGYTF.

The chain is built from TRBV7-6 and TRBJ2-7; a weak D match, TRBD1 (5 bases). Per the germline V gene, CDR1 is SGHVS and CDR2 is FNYEAQ. This CDR3 has 14 amino acids. With 1 base removed from V and 2 bases from J, the gap between germline ends came to 9 bases. The CDR3, as DNA: TGTGCCAGCAGCTTAGATCAGGGTGCCTACGAGCAGTACTTC. Translation: CASSLDQGAYEQYF.

In this sample, this clone turned up once. The chain recombines TRBV5-5 with TRBJ2-6; 11 bases fit TRBD1. The ends lost 0 bases at V and 1 base at J; junction bases unmatched: 6. Germline V gene data show CDR1 as SGHKS and CDR2 as YYEKEE (reference sequence). This CDR3 spans 19 amino acids. CDR3 region: CASSLAGTGGRSGANVLTF. The CDR3 DNA is TGTGCCAGCAGCTTGGCCGGGACAGGGGGACGATCTGGGGCCAACGTCCTGACTTTC.

The chain uses TRBV7-2 and TRBJ2-1; the match to TRBD2 covers 11 bases. The CDR3 runs to 16 residues. Germline values: CDR1 SGHTA, CDR2 FQGNSA. Trimming took 5 bases from V and 2 from J; bases not matched to a gene: 5. In DNA, the CDR3 is TGTGCCAGCAGCCCCCGACTAGCGGGGACCTACAATGAGCAGTTCTTC. Protein sequence: CASSPRLAGTYNEQFF.